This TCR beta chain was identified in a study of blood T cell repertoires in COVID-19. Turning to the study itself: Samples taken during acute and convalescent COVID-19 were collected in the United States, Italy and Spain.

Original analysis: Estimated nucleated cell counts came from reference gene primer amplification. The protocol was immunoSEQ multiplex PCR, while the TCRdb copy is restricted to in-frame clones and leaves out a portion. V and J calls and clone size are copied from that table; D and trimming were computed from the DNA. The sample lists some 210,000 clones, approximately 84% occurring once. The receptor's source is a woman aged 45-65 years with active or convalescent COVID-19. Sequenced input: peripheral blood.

The CDR3 nucleotides are TGCAGTGCCGAACAGCAAGAGACCCAGTACTTC. Its translation: CSAEQQETQYF. The V and J genes are TRBV20-1 and TRBJ2-5; D gene uncertain. The length of the CDR3 is 11 residues. V gave up 6 bases and J gave up 2 bases, with 7 bases separating them. Looked up from germline, CDR1 is DFQATT and CDR2 is SNEGSKA (reference sequence).